A single sample is the source of the 22 T cell receptor beta chains below, sequenced in a study of graft-versus-host responses after intestinal transplantation. These receptors are not linked to any known antigen. Clones were read by immunoSEQ multiplex PCR, and TCRdb kept only the in-frame ones, dropping some. The data show tens of thousands of clones, 90% to 95% seen once. This sample comprised unstimulated CD4+ T cells sorted from spleen or lymph node cells, obtained before intestinal transplant. These receptors all come from a human donor who received an intestinal transplant.

CDR3 in amino acids: CAISEPWVAGGSYEQYF. The CDR3 DNA reads as TGTGCCATCAGTGAGCCCTGGGTAGCGGGGGGCTCCTACGAGCAGTACTTC. The chain links TRBV10-3 to TRBJ2-7, with 10 positions matching TRBD2. The CDR3 consists of 17 residues. CDR1 ENHRY and CDR2 SYGVKD come from the germline V gene. V was pared by 2 bases and J by 0 bases, with 7 bases of the junction left unmatched.

The CDR3 loop reads CASSQDGRGDEQYF. As DNA, the CDR3 is TGCGCCAGCAGCCAAGATGGCAGGGGGGACGAGCAGTACTTC. The chain joins TRBV4-3 to TRBJ2-7, with D perhaps TRBD1 (7 bases). The CDR3 contains 14 residues. The germline gives CDR1 LGHNA, CDR2 YSLEER. V lost 0 bases to trimming and J lost 5 bases, with 11 bases between them.

This chain links TRBV19 with TRBJ1-5; D gene unclear. Germline values: CDR1 LNHDA, CDR2 SQIVND (reference sequence). The CDR3 is 12 residues long. Trimming removed 7 bases at V and 3 bases at J, with 7 bases between. DNA for the CDR3: TGTGCCAGTAACCAGGCCAATCAGCCCCAGCATTTT. Translation: CASNQANQPQHF. Full variable domain (rest looked up from reference TRBV19 and TRBJ1-5): DGGITQSPKYLFRKEGQNVTLSCEQNLNHDAMYWYRQDPGQGLRLIYYSQIVNDFQKGDIAEGYSVSREKKESFPLTVTSAQKNPTAFYLCASNQANQPQHFGDGTRLSIL.

In this sample, this clone turned up once. The CDR3 here is CASTLQGSGYTF. The CDR3 region has the DNA TGTGCCAGCACCTTGCAGGGAAGTGGCTACACCTTC. The chain is built from TRBV7-2 and TRBJ1-2, with a weak D call TRBD1 (5 bases). Germline-derived CDR1 and CDR2 are SGHTA and FQGNSA. V was shortened by 7 bases and J by 7 bases, with 13 bases between the two germline ends. The CDR3 is 12 residues long.

This chain uses TRBV27 with TRBJ2-4; 9 nucleotides agree with TRBD1. Looked up from germline, CDR1 is MNHEY and CDR2 is SMNVEV (reference sequence). This CDR3 has 17 amino acids. V was clipped by 1 base and J by 5 bases; unmatched bases: 9. CDR3 nucleotide sequence: TGTGCCAGCAGTTTATATCCCCGACAGGGGGTCGAAAACATTCAGTACTTC. Translated, it gives CASSLYPRQGVENIQYF.

The gene calls are TRBV9 and TRBJ2-2; TRBD2 matches 10 bases. Trimming removed 5 bases from V and 0 bases from J; junction bases left unmatched: 7. The CDR3 spans 17 residues. From germline, CDR1 is SGDLS and CDR2 YYNGEE. The CDR3 DNA is TGTGCCAGCAGGAGGGGTAGCGGGGGGTCGAACACCGGGGAGCTGTTTTTT. Residues: CASRRGSGGSNTGELFF.

J is TRBJ2-5 and V is TRBV7-7; TRBD2 is a possible D gene (5 bases). Germline loops: CDR1 SSHAT, CDR2 FNYEAQ (reference sequence). V shed 5 bases and J shed 3 bases, with 16 bases lying between them. The CDR3 is 15 amino acids. Here the CDR3 reads CASSHLDGREETQYF. The CDR3 DNA sequence: TGTGCCAGCAGCCACCTTGACGGGCGGGAAGAGACCCAGTACTTC.

Points on this clone: Relative to the germline gene, one junction end is altered; a read error may explain this. This chain uses TRBV6-1 with TRBJ1-1; tentative D call: TRBD1 (6 bases). Germline assignment: CDR1 MNHNS and CDR2 SASEGT. The CDR3 has 14 amino acids. Here the CDR3 reads CAGRGRDPNTEAFF. The CDR3 DNA reads as TGTGCCGGCAGGGGCCGGGATCCGAACACTGAAGCTTTCTTT.

V usage is TRBV4-3 and J usage is TRBJ2-7, with a possible D match to TRBD1 (6 bases). V was trimmed by 0 bases and J by 0 bases, leaving 9 bases between them. Per germline, CDR1 LGHNA and CDR2 YSLEER. This CDR3 is 15 amino acids long. The CDR3 region has the DNA TGCGCCAGCAGCCAAGATAGCAGGGGCTCCTACGAGCAGTACTTC. It translates to CASSQDSRGSYEQYF.

The chain employs TRBV6-5 and TRBJ1-2, with TRBD1 matching 7 bases. The germline gives CDR1 MNHEY, CDR2 SVGAGI. There are 14 residues in the CDR3. The V gene end was trimmed by 0 bases and the J gene end by 4 bases; junction bases not matched to a gene: 2. CDR3 loop: CASSYSGGLYGYTF. CDR3 DNA: TGTGCCAGCAGTTACTCAGGGGGCCTCTATGGCTACACCTTC.

This chain connects TRBV19 to TRBJ1-5; a possible D gene is TRBD1 (6 bases). The V gene's germline CDR1 is LNHDA and CDR2 SQIVND (reference sequence). The CDR3 is 16 residues long. The V end lost 7 bases, the J end lost 4 bases, and 20 bases lay between the germline ends. CDR3 bases: TGTGCCAGTAAAACCATAGGTGCGACAGGAAATCAGCCCCAGCATTTT. Its protein product is CASKTIGATGNQPQHF.

This clone turned up a few times. The J gene is TRBJ1-3, the V gene TRBV4-3, with a weak D call TRBD1 (5 bases). Germline V CDR1 and CDR2: LGHNA, YSLEER. This CDR3 has 14 amino acids. V was pared by 0 bases and J by 8 bases, with 11 bases between. The CDR3 loop is CASSQERQGDTIYF. The CDR3 DNA follows: TGCGCCAGCAGCCAAGAACGGCAGGGTGACACCATATATTTT.

This clone was seen a handful of times. The CDR3 DNA sequence: TGTGCCAGCAGCCGTGAGGGACAGGGGCTACTTAATGAAAAACTGTTTTTT. Protein sequence: CASSREGQGLLNEKLFF. J is TRBJ1-4 and V is TRBV7-2, with 10 bases that match TRBD1. J lost 4 bases, V lost 5 bases, and 10 bases had no gene match. The CDR3 contains 17 residues. Germline lookup yields CDR1 SGHTA and CDR2 FQGNSA.

The chain employs TRBV25-1 and TRBJ2-2; D is unclear. V was shortened by 1 base and J by 6 bases, with 6 bases between the two germline ends. The length of the CDR3 is 13 residues. Per the germline V gene, CDR1 is MGHDK and CDR2 is SYGVNS. The CDR3 protein is CASSESVPGELFF. CDR3 nucleotide sequence: TGTGCCAGCAGTGAATCGGTACCCGGGGAGCTGTTTTTT. The variable domain in full, with the rest retrieved from reference TRBV25-1 and TRBJ2-2, is EADIYQTPRYLVIGTGKKITLECSQTMGHDKMYWYQQDPGMELHLIHYSYGVNSTEKGDLSSESTVSRIRTEHFPLTLESARPSHTSQYLCASSESVPGELFFGEGSRLTVL.

The chain uses TRBV4-1 and TRBJ2-7, with 10 bases aligning to TRBD1. This CDR3 is 14 amino acids long. V was pared by 4 bases and J by 6 bases, with 6 bases of the junction left unmatched. The germline V gene has CDR1 MGHRA and CDR2 YSYEKL. The CDR3 bases are TGCGCCAGCAGCCGGGGGACAGGGGTACGCGAGCAGTACTTC. This codes for CASSRGTGVREQYF.

The chain carries TRBV27 and TRBJ1-1, with D perhaps TRBD1 (5 bases). The CDR3 covers 14 residues. The V gene's germline CDR1 is MNHEY and CDR2 SMNVEV (reference sequence). The germline V and J ends were trimmed by 2 bases and 3 bases, with 10 bases remaining between them. This chain's CDR3 is CASSLGGSHTEAFF. The CDR3, as DNA: TGTGCCAGCAGTTTAGGGGGGTCGCACACTGAAGCTTTCTTT.

This clone was detected only once. The chain combines TRBV30 with TRBJ2-3, with no clear D. This CDR3 has 15 residues. V lost 4 bases to trimming and J lost 2 bases, with 16 bases between them. Germline values: CDR1 GTSNPN, CDR2 SVGIG (reference sequence). The CDR3 coding sequence is TGTGCCTGGAAGCTCAGGAATTTTTTCACAGATACGCAGTATTTT. Encoded protein: CAWKLRNFFTDTQYF.

The chain carries TRBV6-1 and TRBJ1-3, with D possibly matching TRBD1 (6 bases). V lost 1 base, J lost 0 bases, and 7 bases lay in between. This CDR3 region has 15 residues. In germline, CDR1 is MNHNS, CDR2 SASEGT. The CDR3 DNA follows: TGTGCCAGCAGTGAAGGGACAGTCTCTGGAAACACCATATATTTT. Translating gives CASSEGTVSGNTIYF.

The genes are TRBV11-3 and TRBJ1-2; the match to TRBD1 covers 9 bases. The germline gives CDR1 SGHNT, CDR2 YENEEA. This CDR3 is 19 amino acids long. J gave up 8 bases and V 6 bases, and 25 bases lay outside the gene matches. CDR3 sequence reads: CASRYTGTGTSPPEWGYTF. DNA of the CDR3: TGTGCCAGCAGATATACCGGGACAGGGACCTCTCCTCCGGAATGGGGCTACACCTTC.

The chain couples TRBV6-5 to TRBJ2-7; 11 bases agree with TRBD1. V shed 6 bases and J 6 bases; nucleotides not matched to a gene: 4. There are 13 residues in the CDR3. The germline V gene has CDR1 MNHEY and CDR2 SVGAGI. In nucleotides, the CDR3 is TGTGCCAGCAGGGGGACAGGGGGAGGCGAGCAGTACTTC. It yields the protein CASRGTGGGEQYF.

This clone was picked up one time. This chain joins TRBV7-9 and TRBJ1-1, with no clear D. The CDR3 sequence is 13 residues long. The V gene's germline CDR1 is SEHNR and CDR2 FQNEAQ (reference sequence). Trimming removed 3 bases at V and 11 bases at J, with 16 bases between. The CDR3 DNA reads TGTGCCAGCAGCTTCCCTGACGGGAGGGAGGCTTTCTTT. Its protein product is CASSFPDGREAFF.

This clone was detected a few times. The rearrangement uses TRBV6-1 and TRBJ2-7; D is perhaps TRBD1 (6 bases). The CDR3 runs to 15 residues. Germline CDR1 reads MNHNS; CDR2 reads SASEGT. V lost 2 bases to trimming and J lost 2 bases, with 13 bases between them. CDR3 residues: CASSELVGAPYEQYF. The CDR3 bases are TGTGCCAGCAGTGAACTAGTGGGGGCCCCCTACGAGCAGTACTTC.